This TCR beta chain stems from a study of blood T cell repertoires in COVID-19. Study information: Specimens from acute and convalescent COVID-19 originated in the United States, Italy and Spain.

Individuals aged roughly 18 to 95 years were recruited from about two dozen US areas. What the recovered Cohort 3 donors had was two negative PCRs, clearance, or symptom resolution. In the study's own analysis: Nucleated cell counts were estimated from reference gene primer amplification. The protocol was immunoSEQ multiplex PCR, while the TCRdb copy is restricted to in-frame clones and leaves out a portion. For V, J and clone size, that table is used; D and trimming come from the DNA. Of 310,000 or so clones in the sample, around 90% were seen once. The germline V gene encodes CDR1 MDHEN and CDR2 SYDVKM. The CDR3 sequence is 12 residues long. Trimming stripped 2 bases from V and 8 bases from J, with 6 bases between.

The chain uses TRBV28 and TRBJ1-4; D call uncertain. This clonotype was sampled from a woman in her forties who had recovered from COVID-19. The sequencing input was PBMCs or T cells enriched from blood (not recorded which). Here the CDR3 reads CASSLIREKLFF. The CDR3 DNA reads TGTGCCAGCAGTTTAATCCGGGAAAAACTGTTTTTT.